This T cell receptor (beta chain) was recorded in a study of Ad26.COV2.S vaccination and SARS-CoV-2 variants. In the study overall: The COV1001 Ad26.COV2.S trial arm included the donor. Once or twice, 56 days apart, Ad26.COV2.S was delivered intramuscularly.

On this clone: No antigen is known for it.

As for treatment: roughly 19 received Ad26.COV2.S at low or high dose, single or two shots; about 5 received placebo; per-sample allocation not given. Day 63 following the first vaccine or placebo injection was when the samples were taken. Data came from immunoSEQ multiplex PCR; TCRdb stores just in-frame clones and leaves some out. Here the sample spans more than 300,000 clones, approximately 86% being singletons. Findings and caveats of the study: Recipients given vaccine exceeded placebo recipients in spike-specific TCR breadth.

Germline trimming cut 3 bases from V and 5 bases from J; bases unmatched to any gene: 8. The germline V gene has CDR1 SGHTA and CDR2 FQGNSA. The CDR3 is made up of 15 amino acids. The chain carries TRBV7-2 and TRBJ2-5, with 8 bases aligning to TRBD2. Sequencing used peripheral blood, obtained in a trial of Ad26.COV2.S vaccine versus placebo. This sequence was found in a person between 18 and 60 years old who received the Ad26.COV2.S COVID-19 vaccine or a placebo. CDR3 loop: CASSFLGGAGETQYF. The CDR3 nucleotides are TGTGCCAGCAGCTTCCTCGGGGGGGCCGGGGAGACCCAGTACTTC.